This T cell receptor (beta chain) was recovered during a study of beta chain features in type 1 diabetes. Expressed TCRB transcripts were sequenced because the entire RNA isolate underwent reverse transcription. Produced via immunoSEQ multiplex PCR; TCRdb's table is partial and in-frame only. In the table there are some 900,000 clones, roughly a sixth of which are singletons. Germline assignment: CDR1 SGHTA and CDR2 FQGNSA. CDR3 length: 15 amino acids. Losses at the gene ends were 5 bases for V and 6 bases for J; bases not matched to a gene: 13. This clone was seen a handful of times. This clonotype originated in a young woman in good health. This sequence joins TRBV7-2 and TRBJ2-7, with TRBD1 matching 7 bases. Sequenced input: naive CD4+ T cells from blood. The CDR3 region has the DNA TGTGCCAGCAGCCCACGGACAGGAACCCAAGCCGAGCAGTACTTC. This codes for CASSPRTGTQAEQYF.